The sequence of this TCR beta chain was determined in a study of beta chain features in type 1 diabetes. Points from the study as a whole: A moderate, significant TCRB CDR3 shortening appeared in type 1 diabetes across four CD4+ subsets.

About this clone: Antigen unknown.

The CDR3 is made up of 18 amino acids. CDR1 is SGDLS, CDR2 YYNGEE, per germline. V shed 4 bases, J shed 7 bases, and the junction held 12 bases outside the gene matches. What was sequenced were expressed TCRB transcripts, since all of the isolated RNA had been reverse transcribed. The table came from immunoSEQ multiplex PCR; TCRdb's copy has only in-frame clones and leaves some out. The sample lists some 270,000 clones; under 13% were seen once. The receptor was derived from a man aged 25 to 40 with type 1 diabetes. This chain links TRBV9 with TRBJ2-2, with 14 bases lining up with TRBD2. The sequencing sample was made of naive CD4+ T cells from blood. The CDR3 bases are TGTGCCAGCAGCCATTCCGGGACTAGCGGGGGAGGCGGCGGGGAGCTGTTTTTT. Protein sequence: CASSHSGTSGGGGGELFF.